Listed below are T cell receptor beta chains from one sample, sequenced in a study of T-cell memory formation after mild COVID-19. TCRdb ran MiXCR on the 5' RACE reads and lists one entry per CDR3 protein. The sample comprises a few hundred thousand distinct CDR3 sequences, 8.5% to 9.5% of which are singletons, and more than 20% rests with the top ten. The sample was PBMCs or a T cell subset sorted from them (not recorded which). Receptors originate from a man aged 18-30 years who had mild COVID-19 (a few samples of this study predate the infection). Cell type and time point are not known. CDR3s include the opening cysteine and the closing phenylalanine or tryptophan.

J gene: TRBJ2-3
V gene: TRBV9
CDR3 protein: CASSVEGGGEDTQYF

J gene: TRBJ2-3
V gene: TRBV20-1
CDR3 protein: CSGKRDYTDTQYF

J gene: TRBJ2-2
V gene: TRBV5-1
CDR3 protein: CASRQPGSNTGELFF

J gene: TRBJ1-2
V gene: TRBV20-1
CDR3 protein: CSAWTDYGYTF

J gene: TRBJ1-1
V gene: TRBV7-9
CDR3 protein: CASRLTGEYTEAFF

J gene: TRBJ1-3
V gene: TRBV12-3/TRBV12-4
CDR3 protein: CASSPSGTAGNTIYF

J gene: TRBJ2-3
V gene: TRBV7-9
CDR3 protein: CASHMGGTDTQYF

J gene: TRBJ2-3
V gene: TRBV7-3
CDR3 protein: CASSPLAGGRKAQYF

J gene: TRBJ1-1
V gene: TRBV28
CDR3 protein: CASSSGYRETEAFF

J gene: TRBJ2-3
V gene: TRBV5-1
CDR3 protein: CASSPGGGETDTQYF

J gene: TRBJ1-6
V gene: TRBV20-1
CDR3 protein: CSARDGRSSYNSPLHF

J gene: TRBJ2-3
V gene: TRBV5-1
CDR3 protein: CASSLGGPTDTQYF

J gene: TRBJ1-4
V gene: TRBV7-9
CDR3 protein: CASSPQNNEKLFF

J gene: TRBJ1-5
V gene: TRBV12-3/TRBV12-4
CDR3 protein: CASSYRDYNQPQHF

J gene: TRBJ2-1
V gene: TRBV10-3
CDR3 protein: CAIRSGRDDEQFF

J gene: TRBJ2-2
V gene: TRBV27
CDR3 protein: CASSSYRRGVTGELFF